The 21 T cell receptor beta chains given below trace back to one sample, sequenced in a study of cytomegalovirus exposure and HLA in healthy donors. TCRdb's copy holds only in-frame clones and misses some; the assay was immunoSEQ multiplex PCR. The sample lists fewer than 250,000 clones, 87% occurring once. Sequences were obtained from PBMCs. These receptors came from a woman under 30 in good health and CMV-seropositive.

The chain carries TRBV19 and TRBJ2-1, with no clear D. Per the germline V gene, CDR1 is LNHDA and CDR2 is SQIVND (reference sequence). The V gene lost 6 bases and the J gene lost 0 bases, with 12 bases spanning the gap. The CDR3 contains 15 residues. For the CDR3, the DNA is TGTGCCAGTAGGGTGGAGAGATTCTCCTACAATGAGCAGTTCTTC. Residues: CASRVERFSYNEQFF.

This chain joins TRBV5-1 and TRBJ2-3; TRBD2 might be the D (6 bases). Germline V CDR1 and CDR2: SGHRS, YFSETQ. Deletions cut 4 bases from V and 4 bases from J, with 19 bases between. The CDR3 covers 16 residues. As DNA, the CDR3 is TGCGCCAGCAGCGCAATGGGACTCCCCCGGGCAGATACGCAGTATTTT. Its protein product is CASSAMGLPRADTQYF.

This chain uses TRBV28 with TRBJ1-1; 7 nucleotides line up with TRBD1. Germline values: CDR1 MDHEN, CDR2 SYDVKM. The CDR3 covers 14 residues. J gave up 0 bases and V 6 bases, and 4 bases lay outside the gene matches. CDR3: CASSPGGMNTEAFF. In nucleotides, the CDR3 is TGTGCCAGCAGCCCAGGGGGAATGAACACTGAAGCTTTCTTT.

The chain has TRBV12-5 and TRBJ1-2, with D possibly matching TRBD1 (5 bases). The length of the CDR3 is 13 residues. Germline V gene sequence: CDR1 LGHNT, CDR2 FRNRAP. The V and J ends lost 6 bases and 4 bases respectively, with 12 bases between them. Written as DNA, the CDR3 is TGTGCTAGTGGCTACGACAGCCTCTATGGCTACACCTTC. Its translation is CASGYDSLYGYTF.

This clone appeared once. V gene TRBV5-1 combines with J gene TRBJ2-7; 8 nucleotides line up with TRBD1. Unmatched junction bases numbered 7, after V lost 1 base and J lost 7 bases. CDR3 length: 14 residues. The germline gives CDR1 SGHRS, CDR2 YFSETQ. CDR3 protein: CASSLMAGGEEQYF. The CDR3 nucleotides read TGCGCCAGCAGCTTGATGGCAGGGGGCGAGGAGCAGTACTTC.

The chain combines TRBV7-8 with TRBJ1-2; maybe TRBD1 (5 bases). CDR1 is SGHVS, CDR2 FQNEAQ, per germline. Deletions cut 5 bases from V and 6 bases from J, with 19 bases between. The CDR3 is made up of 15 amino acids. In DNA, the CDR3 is TGTGCCAGCAGCCCCGCGAGGACGGGGGTGGATGGCTACACCTTC. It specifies CASSPARTGVDGYTF.

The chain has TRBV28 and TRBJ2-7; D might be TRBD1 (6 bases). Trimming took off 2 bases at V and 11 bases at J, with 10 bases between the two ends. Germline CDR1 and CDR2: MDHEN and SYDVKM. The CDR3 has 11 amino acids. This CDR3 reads CASSLNRDKYF. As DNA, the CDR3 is TGTGCCAGCAGTTTAAACAGGGACAAGTACTTC.

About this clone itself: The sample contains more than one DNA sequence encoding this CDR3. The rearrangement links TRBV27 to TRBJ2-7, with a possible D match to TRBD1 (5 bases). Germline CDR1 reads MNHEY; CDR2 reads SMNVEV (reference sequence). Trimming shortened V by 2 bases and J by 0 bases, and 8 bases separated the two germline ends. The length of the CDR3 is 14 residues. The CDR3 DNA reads TGTGCCAGCAGTTTAACAGGAAACTCCTACGAGCAGTACTTC. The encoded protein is CASSLTGNSYEQYF.

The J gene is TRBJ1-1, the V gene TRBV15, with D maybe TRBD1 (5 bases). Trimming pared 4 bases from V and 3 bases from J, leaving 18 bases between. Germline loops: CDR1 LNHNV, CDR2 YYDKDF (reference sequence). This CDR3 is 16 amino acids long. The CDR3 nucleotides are TGTGCCACCAGCATCCTGAGGAGGGGTCCCGACACTGAAGCTTTCTTT. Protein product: CATSILRRGPDTEAFF.

CDR3 protein: CASSPLAVIRVEQYF. The CDR3 coding sequence is TGTGCCAGCAGTCCTCTAGCGGTTATTAGGGTTGAGCAGTACTTC. The V gene is TRBV25-1, the J gene TRBJ2-7, with 7 bases fitting TRBD2. This CDR3 contains 15 residues. The V gene end was trimmed by 5 bases and the J gene end by 7 bases; junction bases not matched to a gene: 14. Germline-derived CDR1 and CDR2 are MGHDK and SYGVNS.

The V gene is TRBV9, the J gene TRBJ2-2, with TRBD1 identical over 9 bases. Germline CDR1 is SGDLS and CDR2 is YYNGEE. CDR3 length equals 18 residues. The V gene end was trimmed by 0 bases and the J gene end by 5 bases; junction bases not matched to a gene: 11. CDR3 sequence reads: CASSVATGTGKRTGELFF. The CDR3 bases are TGTGCCAGCAGCGTAGCTACCGGGACAGGGAAACGAACCGGGGAGCTGTTTTTT.

The CDR3 sequence is CASSYGAGAYNEQFF. The CDR3 DNA is TGTGCCAGCAGTTACGGTGCGGGAGCCTACAATGAGCAGTTCTTC. This sequence joins TRBV6-5 and TRBJ2-1, with 7 bases that match TRBD2. Per the germline V gene, CDR1 is MNHEY and CDR2 is SVGAGI. The length of the CDR3 is 15 residues. The trim removed 2 bases at V and 2 bases at J, leaving 3 bases unmatched.

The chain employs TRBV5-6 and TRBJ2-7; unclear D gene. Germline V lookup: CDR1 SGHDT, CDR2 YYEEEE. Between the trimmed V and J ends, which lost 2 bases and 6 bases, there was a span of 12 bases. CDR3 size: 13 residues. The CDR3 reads CASSLSPLPEQYF. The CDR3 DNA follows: TGTGCCAGCAGCTTATCTCCCCTTCCCGAGCAGTACTTC.

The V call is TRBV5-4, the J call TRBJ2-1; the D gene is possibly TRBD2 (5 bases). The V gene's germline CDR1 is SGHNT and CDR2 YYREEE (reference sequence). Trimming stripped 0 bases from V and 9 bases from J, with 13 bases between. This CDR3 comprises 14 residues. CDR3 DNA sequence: TGTGCCAGCAGCTTGGTGGCCGAGGGAAGTGAGCAGTTCTTC. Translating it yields CASSLVAEGSEQFF.

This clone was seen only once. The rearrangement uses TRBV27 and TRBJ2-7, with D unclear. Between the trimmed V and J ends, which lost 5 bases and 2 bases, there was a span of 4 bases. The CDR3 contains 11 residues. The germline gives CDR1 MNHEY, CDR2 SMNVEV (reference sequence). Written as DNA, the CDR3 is TGTGCCAGCAGTGCGGCCTACGAGCAGTACTTC. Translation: CASSAAYEQYF.

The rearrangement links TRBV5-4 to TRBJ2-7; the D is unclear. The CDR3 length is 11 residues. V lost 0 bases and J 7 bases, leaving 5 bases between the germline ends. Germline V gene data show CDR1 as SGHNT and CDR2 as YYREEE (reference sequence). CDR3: CASSLGQEQYF. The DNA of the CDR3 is TGTGCCAGCAGCTTGGGGCAAGAGCAGTACTTC.

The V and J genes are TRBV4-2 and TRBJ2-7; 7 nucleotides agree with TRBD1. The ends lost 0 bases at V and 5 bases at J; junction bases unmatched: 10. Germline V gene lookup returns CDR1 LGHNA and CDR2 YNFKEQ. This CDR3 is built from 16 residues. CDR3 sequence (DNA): TGTGCCAGCAGCCAAGATACTGGACAGGACATCCACGAGCAGTACTTC. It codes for CASSQDTGQDIHEQYF.

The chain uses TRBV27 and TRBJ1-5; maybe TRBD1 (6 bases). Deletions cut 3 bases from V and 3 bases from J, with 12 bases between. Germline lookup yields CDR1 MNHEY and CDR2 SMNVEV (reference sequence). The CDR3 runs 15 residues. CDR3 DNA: TGTGCCAGCAGTTTTCTTGGGGGCGACAATCAGCCCCAGCATTTT. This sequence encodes CASSFLGGDNQPQHF.

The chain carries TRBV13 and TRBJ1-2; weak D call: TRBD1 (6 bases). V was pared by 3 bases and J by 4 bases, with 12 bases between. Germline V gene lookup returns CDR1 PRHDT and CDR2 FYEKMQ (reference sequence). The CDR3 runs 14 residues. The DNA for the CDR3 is TGTGCCAGCAGCTTCGGGGGGCGGGCCTATGGCTACACCTTC. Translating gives CASSFGGRAYGYTF.

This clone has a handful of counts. The DNA of the CDR3 is TGTGCCAGCAGTTTATCGAGGGCCGACTATGGCTACACCTTC. Residues: CASSLSRADYGYTF. The chain is built from TRBV28 and TRBJ1-2; no reliable D call. The V end was cut by 1 base, the J end by 3 bases, with 9 bases between. Germline loops: CDR1 MDHEN, CDR2 SYDVKM. This CDR3 has 14 residues.

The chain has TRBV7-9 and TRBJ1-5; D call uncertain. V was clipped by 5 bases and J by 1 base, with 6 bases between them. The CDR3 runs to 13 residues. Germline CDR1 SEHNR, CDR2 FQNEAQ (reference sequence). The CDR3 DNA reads TGTGCCAGCAGCAGAGGAAGCAATCAGCCCCAGCATTTT. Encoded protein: CASSRGSNQPQHF.